This note documents a single T cell receptor beta chain sequence. The antigen is unknown. Researchers partitioned CD4+ cells into CD45RA+ naive and CD45RA-negative memory subsets. The CDR3 consists of 14 residues. Germline CDR1 WSHSY, CDR2 SAAADI. V was pared by 7 bases and J by 2 bases, with 4 bases of the junction left unmatched. These data come from a study of shared clonotypes between healthy human individuals. Study results and caveats: Clonotype sharing among the donors was expected to vary with sequencing depth.

Some clones are missing from TCRdb's copy, which holds only in-frame ones; the method was immunoSEQ multiplex PCR. The profile shows millions of clones, 90% to 95% of them singletons. The sample taken for sequencing was naive CD4+ T cells sorted from blood. Subset defined: CD45RA+ positively selected. The sequence derives from a man younger than 35 in good health. The chain is built from TRBV10-2 and TRBJ2-3, with 9 bases fitting TRBD1. Here the CDR3 reads CASKGQGLTDTQYF. CDR3 bases: TGCGCCAGCAAGGGACAGGGCCTCACAGATACGCAGTATTTT.